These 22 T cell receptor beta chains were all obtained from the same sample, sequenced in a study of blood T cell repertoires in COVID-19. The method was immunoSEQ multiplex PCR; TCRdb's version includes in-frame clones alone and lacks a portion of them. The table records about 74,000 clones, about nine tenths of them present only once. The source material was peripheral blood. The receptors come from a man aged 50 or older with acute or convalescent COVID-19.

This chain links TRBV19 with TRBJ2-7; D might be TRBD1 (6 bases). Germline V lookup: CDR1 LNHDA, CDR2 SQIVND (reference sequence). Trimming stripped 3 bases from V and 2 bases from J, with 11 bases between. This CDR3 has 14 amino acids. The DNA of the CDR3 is TGTGCCAGTAGTATGACAGGAGAAACCTACGAGCAGTACTTC. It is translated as CASSMTGETYEQYF.

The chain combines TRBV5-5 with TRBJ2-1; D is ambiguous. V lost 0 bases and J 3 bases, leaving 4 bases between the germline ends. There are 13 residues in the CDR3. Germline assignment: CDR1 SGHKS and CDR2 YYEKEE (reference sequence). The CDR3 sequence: CASSLDRYNEQFF. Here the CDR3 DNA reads TGTGCCAGCAGCTTGGATCGCTACAATGAGCAGTTCTTC.

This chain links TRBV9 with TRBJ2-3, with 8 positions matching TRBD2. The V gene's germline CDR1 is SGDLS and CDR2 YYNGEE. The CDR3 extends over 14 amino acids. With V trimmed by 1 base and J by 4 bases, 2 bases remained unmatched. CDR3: CASSVTSGADTQYF. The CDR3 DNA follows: TGTGCCAGCAGCGTAACTAGCGGTGCAGATACGCAGTATTTT.

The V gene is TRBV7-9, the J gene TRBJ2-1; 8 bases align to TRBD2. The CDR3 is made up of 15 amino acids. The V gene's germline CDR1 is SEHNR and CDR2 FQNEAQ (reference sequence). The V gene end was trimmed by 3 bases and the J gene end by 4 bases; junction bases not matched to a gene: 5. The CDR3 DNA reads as TGTGCCAGCAGCTTTGGGACTAGAGAGTACAATGAGCAGTTCTTC. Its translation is CASSFGTREYNEQFF. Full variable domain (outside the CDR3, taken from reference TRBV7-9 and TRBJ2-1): DTGVSQNPRHKITKRGQNVTFRCDPISEHNRLYWYRQTLGQGPEFLTYFQNEAQLEKSRLLSDRFSAERPKGSFSTLEIQRTEQGDSAMYLCASSFGTREYNEQFFGPGTRLTVL.

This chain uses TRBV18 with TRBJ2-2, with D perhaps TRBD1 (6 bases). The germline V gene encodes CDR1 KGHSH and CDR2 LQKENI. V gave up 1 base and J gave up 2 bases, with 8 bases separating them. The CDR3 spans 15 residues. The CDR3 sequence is CASSPRTANTGELFF. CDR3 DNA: TGTGCCAGCTCACCACGGACAGCTAACACCGGGGAGCTGTTTTTT.

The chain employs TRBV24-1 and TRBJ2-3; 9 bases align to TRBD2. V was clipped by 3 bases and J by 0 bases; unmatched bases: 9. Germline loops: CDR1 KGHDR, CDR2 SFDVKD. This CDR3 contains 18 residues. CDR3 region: CATSDPSGVSHSTDTQYF. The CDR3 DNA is TGTGCCACCAGTGATCCTAGCGGGGTTTCTCATAGCACAGATACGCAGTATTTT.

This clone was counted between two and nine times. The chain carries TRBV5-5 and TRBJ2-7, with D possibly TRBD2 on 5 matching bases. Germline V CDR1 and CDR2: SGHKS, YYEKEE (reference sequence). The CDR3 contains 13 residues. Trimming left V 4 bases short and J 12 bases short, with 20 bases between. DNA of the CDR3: TGTGCCAGCAGCCCTGATGAAGCGGTAAGCGGGTACTTC. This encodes CASSPDEAVSGYF.

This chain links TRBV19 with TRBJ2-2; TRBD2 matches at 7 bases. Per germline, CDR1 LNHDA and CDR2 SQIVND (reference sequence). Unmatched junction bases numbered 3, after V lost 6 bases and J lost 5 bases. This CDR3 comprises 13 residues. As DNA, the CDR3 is TGTGCCAGTAGGGGACTAACTACCGGGGAGCTGTTTTTT. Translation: CASRGLTTGELFF.

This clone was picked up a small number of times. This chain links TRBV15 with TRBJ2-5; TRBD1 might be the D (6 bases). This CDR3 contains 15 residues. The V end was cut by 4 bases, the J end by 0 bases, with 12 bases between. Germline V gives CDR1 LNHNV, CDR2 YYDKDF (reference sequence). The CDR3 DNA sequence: TGTGCCACCAGCACCCACACAGGGTACCAAGAGACCCAGTACTTC. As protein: CATSTHTGYQETQYF.

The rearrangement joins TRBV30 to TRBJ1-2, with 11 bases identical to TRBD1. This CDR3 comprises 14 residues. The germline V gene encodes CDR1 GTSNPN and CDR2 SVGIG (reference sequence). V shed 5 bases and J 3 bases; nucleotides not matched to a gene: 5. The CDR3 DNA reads TGTGCCTGGGTGGGACAGGGGGAATACTATGGCTACACCTTC. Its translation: CAWVGQGEYYGYTF.

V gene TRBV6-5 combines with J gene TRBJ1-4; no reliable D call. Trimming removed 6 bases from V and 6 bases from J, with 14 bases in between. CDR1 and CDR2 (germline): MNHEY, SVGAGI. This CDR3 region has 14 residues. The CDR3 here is CASRETVRDEKLFF. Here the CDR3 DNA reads TGTGCCAGCAGGGAGACGGTACGGGATGAAAAACTGTTTTTT.

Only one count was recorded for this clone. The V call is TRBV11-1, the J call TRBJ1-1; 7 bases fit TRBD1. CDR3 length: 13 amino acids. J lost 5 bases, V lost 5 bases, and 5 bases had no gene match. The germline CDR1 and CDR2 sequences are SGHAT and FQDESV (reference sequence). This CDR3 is CASSLTGVTEAFF. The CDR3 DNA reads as TGTGCCAGCAGCCTCACAGGGGTTACTGAAGCTTTCTTT. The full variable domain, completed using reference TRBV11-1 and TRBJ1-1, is EAEVAQSPRYKITEKSQAVAFWCDPISGHATLYWYRQILGQGPELLVQFQDESVVDDSQLPKDRFSAERLKGVDSTLKIQPAELGDSAMYLCASSLTGVTEAFFGQGTRLTVV.

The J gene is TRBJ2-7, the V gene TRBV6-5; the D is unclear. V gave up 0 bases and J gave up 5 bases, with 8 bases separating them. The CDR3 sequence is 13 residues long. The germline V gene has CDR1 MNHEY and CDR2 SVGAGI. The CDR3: CASSYSQEDEQYV. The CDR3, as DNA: TGTGCCAGCAGTTACTCTCAAGAGGACGAGCAGTACGTC.

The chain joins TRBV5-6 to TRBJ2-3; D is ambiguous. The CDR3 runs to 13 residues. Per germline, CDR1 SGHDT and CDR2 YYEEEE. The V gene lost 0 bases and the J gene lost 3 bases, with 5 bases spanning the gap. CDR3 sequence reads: CASSLVQTDTQYF. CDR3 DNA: TGTGCCAGCAGCTTGGTCCAAACAGATACGCAGTATTTT.

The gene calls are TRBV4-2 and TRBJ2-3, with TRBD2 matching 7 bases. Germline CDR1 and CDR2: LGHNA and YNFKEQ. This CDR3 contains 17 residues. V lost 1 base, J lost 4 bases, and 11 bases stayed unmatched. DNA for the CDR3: TGTGCCAGCAGCCAAGTTAGTCCAGCGGGATCCTCAGATACGCAGTATTTT. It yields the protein CASSQVSPAGSSDTQYF.

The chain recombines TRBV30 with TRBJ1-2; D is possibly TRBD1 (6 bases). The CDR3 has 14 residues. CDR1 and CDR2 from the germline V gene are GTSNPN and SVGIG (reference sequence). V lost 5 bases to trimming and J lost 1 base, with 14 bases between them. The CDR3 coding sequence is TGTGCCTGGCAAGGACAGACGAGTAACTATGGCTACACCTTC. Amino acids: CAWQGQTSNYGYTF.

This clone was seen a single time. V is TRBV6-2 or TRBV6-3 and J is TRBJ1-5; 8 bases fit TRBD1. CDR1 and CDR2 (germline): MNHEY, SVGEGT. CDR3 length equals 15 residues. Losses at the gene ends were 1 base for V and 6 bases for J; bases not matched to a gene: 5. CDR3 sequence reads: CASSYYRGEFQPQHF. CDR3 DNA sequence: TGTGCCAGCAGTTACTACAGGGGGGAGTTTCAGCCCCAGCATTTT.

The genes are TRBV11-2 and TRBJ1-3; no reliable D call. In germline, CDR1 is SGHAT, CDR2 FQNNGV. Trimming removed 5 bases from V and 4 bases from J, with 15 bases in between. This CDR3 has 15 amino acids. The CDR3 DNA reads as TGTGCCAGCAGCCAAGGGAGAAATAAGGGAAACACCATATATTTT. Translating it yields CASSQGRNKGNTIYF.

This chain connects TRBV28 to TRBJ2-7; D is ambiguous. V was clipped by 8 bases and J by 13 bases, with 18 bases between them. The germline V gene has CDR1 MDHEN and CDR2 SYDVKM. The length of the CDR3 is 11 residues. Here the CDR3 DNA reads TGTGCCAGCCGCAGTTTTGCACACGTATACTTC. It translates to CASRSFAHVYF.

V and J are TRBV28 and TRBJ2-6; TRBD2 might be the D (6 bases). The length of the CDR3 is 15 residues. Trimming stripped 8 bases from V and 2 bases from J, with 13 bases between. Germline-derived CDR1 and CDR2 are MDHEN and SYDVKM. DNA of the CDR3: TGTGCCAGCGGGGGGTACTTTCCTGGGGCCAACGTCCTGACTTTC. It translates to CASGGYFPGANVLTF.

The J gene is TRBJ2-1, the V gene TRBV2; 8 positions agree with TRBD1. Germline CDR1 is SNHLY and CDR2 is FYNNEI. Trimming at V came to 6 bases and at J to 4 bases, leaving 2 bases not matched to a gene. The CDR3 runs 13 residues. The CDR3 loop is CASSRDRYNEQFF. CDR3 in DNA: TGTGCCAGCAGCCGGGACAGGTACAATGAGCAGTTCTTC.

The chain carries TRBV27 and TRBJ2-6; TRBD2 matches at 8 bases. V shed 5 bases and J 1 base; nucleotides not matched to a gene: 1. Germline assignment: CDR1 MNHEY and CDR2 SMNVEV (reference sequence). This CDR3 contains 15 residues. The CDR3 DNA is TGTGCCAGCAGTCCGGGGGGGTCTGGGGCCAACGTCCTGACTTTC. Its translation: CASSPGGSGANVLTF. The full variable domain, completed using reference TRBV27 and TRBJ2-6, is EAQVTQNPRYLITVTGKKLTVTCSQNMNHEYMSWYRQDPGLGLRQIYYSMNVEVTDKGDVPEGYKVSRKEKRNFPLILESPSPNQTSLYFCASSPGGSGANVLTFGAGSRLTVL.